The clone carrying this TCR beta chain was found many times. TCRdb reanalysed the reads using MiXCR and keeps one entry per CDR3 protein. The sample lists about 490,000 distinct CDR3 sequences, approximately 15% seen once, with 20% to 30% in the top ten. V lost 4 bases to trimming and J lost 4 bases, with 14 bases between them. The CDR3 is 14 residues long. This sample stems from a study of T cell repertoires in cytomegalovirus infection. Input material: CD8+ T cells from PBMCs. The clonotype originates from a human donor in good health (CMV status not recorded). Some clones in this sample may be carry-over from other donors' samples. V usage is TRBV12-3 or TRBV12-4 and J usage is TRBJ2-7; D might be TRBD1 (5 bases). The CDR3 loop is CASSSSGLIYEQYF. As DNA, the CDR3 is TGTGCCAGCAGTTCATCAGGGTTGATTTACGAGCAGTACTTC.